The TCR beta chain under discussion was sequenced for a study of blood T cell repertoires in COVID-19. The Seattle patients, enrolled during active infection, were followed longitudinally. Authors' methods: How many nucleated cells were present was estimated from reference gene primer amplification. Only in-frame clones appear in the TCRdb table, and some are missing; sequencing was by immunoSEQ multiplex PCR. The V and J calls and clone size come from that table; D and trimming were worked out from the DNA. The sample has around 140,000 clones, more than 85% seen once; the top ten hold less than 5.5%. The source of this sequence is a man in his sixties with COVID-19, enrolled during active disease. Sequencing was performed on peripheral blood.

The CDR3 sequence: CASSSYTGGNEQYF. CDR3 DNA sequence: TGTGCCAGCAGCTCATACACAGGGGGTAACGAGCAGTACTTC. The chain recombines TRBV7-2 with TRBJ2-7; 8 bases fit TRBD1. Germline lookup yields CDR1 SGHTA and CDR2 FQGNSA. Losses at the gene ends were 4 bases for V and 5 bases for J; bases not matched to a gene: 7. The CDR3 contains 14 residues.